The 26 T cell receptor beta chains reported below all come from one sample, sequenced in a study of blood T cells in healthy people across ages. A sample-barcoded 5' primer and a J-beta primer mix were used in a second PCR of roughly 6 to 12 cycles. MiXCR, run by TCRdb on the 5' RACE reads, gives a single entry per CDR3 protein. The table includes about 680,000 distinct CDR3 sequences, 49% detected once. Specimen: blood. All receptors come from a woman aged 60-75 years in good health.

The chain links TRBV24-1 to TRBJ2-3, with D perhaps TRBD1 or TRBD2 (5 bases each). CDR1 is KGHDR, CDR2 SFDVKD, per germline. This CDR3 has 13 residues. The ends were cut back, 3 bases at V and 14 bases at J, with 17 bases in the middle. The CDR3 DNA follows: TGTGCCACCAGTGATCCAACCGGGACCACGGCGTATTTT. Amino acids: CATSDPTGTTAYF.

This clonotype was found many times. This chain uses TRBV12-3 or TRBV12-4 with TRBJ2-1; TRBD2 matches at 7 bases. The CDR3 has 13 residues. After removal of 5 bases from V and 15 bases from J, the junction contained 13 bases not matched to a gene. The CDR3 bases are TGTGCCAGCAGTGAGCGGGGTGACCCGCCTCGGTTCTTC. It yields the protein CASSERGDPPRFF.

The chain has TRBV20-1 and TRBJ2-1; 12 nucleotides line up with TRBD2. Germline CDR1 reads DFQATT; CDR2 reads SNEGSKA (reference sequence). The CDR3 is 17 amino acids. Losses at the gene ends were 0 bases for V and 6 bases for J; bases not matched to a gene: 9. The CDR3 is CSARDPLAGGLSNEQFF. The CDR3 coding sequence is TGCAGTGCTAGAGATCCCCTAGCGGGAGGGCTATCCAATGAGCAGTTCTTC.

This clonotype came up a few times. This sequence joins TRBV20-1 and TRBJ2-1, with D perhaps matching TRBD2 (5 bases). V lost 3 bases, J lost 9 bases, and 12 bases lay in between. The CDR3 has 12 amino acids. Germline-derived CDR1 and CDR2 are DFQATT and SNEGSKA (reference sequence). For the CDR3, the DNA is TGCAGTGCTAGGGAGGTAGTTCCTGAGCAGTTCTTC. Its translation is CSAREVVPEQFF.

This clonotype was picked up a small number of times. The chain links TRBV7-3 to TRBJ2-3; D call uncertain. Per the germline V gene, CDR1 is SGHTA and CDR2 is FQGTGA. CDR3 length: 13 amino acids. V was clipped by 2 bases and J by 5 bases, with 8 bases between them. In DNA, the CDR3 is TGTGCCAGCAGCTTAGCGGTAGAAGATACGCAGTATTTT. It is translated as CASSLAVEDTQYF.

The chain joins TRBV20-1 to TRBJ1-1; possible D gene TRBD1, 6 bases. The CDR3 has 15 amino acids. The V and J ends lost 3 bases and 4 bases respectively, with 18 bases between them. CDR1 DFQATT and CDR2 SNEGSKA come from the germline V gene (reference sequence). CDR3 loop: CSASPPTGGFTEAFF. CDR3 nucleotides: TGCAGTGCTAGCCCCCCGACAGGCGGGTTCACTGAAGCTTTCTTT.

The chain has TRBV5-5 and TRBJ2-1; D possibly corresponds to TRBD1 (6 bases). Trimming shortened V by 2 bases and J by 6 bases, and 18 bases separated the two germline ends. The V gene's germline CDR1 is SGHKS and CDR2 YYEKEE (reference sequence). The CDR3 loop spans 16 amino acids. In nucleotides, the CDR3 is TGTGCCAGCAGCTTCCCCGGGACACTTATATCCAATGAGCAGTTCTTC. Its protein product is CASSFPGTLISNEQFF.

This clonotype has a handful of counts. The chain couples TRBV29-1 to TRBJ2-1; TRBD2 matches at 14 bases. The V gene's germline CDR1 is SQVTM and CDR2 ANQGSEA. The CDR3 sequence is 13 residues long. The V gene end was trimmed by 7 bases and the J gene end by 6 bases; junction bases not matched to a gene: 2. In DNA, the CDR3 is TGCAGCGGTGGACTAGCGGGAGGCAATGAGCAGTTCTTC. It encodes CSGGLAGGNEQFF.

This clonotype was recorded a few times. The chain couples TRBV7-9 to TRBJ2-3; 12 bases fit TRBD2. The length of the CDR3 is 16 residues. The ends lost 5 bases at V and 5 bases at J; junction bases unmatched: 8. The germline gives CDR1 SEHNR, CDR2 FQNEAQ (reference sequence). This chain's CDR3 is CASSTGLAGNVDTQYF. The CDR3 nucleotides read TGTGCCAGCAGCACAGGACTAGCGGGAAATGTAGATACGCAGTATTTT.

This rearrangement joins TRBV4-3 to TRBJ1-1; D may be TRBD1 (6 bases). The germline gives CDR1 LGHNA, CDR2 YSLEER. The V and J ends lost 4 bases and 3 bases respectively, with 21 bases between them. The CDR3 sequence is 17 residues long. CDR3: CASSPRDKRNLDTEAFF. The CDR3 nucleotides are TGCGCCAGCAGCCCTCGGGACAAAAGAAACCTAGACACTGAAGCTTTCTTT.

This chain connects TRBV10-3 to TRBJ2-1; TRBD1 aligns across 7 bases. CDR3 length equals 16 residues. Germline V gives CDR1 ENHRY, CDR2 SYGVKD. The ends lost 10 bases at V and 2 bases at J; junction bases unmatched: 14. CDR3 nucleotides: TGTGCCACCAGAGGCCGGCACAGGGGAGCCTACAATGAGCAGTTCTTC. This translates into CATRGRHRGAYNEQFF.

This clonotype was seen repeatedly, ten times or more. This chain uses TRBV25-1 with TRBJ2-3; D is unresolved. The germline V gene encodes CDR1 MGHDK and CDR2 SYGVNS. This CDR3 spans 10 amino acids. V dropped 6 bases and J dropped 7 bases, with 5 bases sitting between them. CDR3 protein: CASRANTQYF. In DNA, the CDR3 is TGTGCCAGCAGGGCGAATACGCAGTATTTT.

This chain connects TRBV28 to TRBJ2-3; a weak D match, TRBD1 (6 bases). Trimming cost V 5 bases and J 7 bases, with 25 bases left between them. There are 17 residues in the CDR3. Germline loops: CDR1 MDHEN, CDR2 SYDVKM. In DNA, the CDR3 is TGTGCCAGCAGTGGACCCCGGGACAAGGGGCCCAAAAATACGCAGTATTTT. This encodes CASSGPRDKGPKNTQYF.

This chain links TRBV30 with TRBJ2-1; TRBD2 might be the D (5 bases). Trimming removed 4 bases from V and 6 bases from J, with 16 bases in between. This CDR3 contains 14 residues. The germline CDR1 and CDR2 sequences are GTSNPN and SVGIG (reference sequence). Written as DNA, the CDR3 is TGTGCCTGGACCTTCGGGGAAGGATTCAATGAGCAGTTCTTC. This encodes CAWTFGEGFNEQFF. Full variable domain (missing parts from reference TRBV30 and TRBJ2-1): SQTIHQWPATLVQPVGSPLSLECTVEGTSNPNLYWYRQAAGRGLQLLFYSVGIGQISSEVPQNLSASRPQDRQFILSSKKLLLSDSGFYLCAWTFGEGFNEQFFGPGTRLTVL.

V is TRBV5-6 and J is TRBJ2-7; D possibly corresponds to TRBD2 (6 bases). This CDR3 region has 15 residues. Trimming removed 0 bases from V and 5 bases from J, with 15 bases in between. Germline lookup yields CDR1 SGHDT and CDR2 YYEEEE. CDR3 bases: TGTGCCAGCAGCTTGGGTGGGGGGTTTTTGAACGAGCAGTACTTC. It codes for CASSLGGGFLNEQYF. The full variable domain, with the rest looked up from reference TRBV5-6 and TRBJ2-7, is DAGVTQSPTHLIKTRGQQVTLRCSPKSGHDTVSWYQQALGQGPQFIFQYYEEEERQRGNFPDRFSGHQFPNYSSELNVNALLLGDSALYLCASSLGGGFLNEQYFGPGTRLTVT.

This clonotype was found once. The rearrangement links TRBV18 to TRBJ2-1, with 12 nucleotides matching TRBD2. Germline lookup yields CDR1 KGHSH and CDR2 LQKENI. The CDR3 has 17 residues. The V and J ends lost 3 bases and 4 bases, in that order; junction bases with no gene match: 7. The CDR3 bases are TGTGCCAGCTCACCTAGGACTAGCGGGACTACTTACAATGAGCAGTTCTTC. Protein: CASSPRTSGTTYNEQFF.

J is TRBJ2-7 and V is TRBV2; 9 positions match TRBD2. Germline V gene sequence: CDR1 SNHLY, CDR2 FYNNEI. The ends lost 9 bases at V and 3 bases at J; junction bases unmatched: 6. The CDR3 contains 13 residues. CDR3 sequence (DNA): TGTGCCAGTTTCTTGCGGGAGGGCTACGAGCAGTACTTC. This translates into CASFLREGYEQYF.

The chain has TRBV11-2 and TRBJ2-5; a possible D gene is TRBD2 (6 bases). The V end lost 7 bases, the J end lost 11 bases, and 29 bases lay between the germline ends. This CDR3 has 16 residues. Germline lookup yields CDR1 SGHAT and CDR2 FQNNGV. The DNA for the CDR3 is TGTGCCAGCAATCCCATTGTTACGGGAGCTGGGAATGAGCAGTACTTC. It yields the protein CASNPIVTGAGNEQYF.

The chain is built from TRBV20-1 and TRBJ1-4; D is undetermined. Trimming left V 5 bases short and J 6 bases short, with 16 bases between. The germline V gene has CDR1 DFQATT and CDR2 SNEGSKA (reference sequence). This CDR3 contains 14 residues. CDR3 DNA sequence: TGCAGTGCTGAAGAGGGAGGGCGGTATGAAAAACTGTTTTTT. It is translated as CSAEEGGRYEKLFF.

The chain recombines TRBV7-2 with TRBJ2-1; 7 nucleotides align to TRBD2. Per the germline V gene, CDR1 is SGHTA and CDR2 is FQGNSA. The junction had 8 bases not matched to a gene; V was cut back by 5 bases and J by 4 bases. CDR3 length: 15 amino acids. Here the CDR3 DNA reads TGTGCCAGCAGCCGCATAAGCGGGACTTACAATGAGCAGTTCTTC. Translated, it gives CASSRISGTYNEQFF.

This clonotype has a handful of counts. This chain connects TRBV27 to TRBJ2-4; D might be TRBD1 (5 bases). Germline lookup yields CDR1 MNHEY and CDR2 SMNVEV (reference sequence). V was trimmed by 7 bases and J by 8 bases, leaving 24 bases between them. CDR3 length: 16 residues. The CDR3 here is CASTKKGYLEGDIQYF. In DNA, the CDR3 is TGTGCCAGCACTAAAAAGGGGTACCTTGAAGGGGACATTCAGTACTTC.

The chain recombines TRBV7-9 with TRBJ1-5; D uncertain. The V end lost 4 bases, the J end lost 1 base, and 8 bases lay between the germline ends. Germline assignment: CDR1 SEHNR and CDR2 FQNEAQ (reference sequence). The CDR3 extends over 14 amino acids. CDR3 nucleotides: TGTGCCAGCAGCTCGGACCAGAGCAATCAGCCCCAGCATTTT. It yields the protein CASSSDQSNQPQHF.

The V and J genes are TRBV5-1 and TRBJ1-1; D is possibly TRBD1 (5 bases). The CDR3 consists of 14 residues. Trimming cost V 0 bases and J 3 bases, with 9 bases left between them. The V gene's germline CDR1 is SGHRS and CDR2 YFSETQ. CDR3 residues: CASSLVGVDTEAFF. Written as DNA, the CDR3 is TGCGCCAGCAGCTTGGTAGGGGTAGACACTGAAGCTTTCTTT.

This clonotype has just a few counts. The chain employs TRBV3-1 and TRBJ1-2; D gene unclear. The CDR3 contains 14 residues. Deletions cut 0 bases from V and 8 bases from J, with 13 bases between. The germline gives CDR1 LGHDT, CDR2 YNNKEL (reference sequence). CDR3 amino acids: CASSQDVGSVGYTF. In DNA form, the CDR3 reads TGTGCCAGCAGCCAAGATGTAGGGTCCGTGGGCTACACCTTC.

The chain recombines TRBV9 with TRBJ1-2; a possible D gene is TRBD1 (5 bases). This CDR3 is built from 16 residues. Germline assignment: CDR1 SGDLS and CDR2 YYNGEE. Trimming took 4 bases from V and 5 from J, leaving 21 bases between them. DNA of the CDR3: TGTGCCAGCAGCCCCCGAGGGGCGTCTACGGGGTATGGCTACACCTTC. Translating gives CASSPRGASTGYGYTF.

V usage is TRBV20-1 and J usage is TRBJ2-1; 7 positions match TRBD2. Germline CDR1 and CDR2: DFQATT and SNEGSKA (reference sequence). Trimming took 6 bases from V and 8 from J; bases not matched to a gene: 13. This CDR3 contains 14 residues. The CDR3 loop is CSAISGGPRDEQFF. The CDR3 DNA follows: TGCAGTGCCATCTCGGGAGGCCCTCGGGATGAGCAGTTCTTC.